This T cell receptor beta chain came from a study of T cells in Graves' hyperthyroidism and ophthalmopathy. Germline V lookup: CDR1 SNHLY, CDR2 FYNNEI. The CDR3 is 12 amino acids. Remarks on this clonotype: The junction shows a germline mismatch at one end, possibly a read error.

It was RNA transcripts that yielded the amplified TCR beta CDR3 regions. During a first-round RT-PCR of the TCR CDR3, the HTBI primer set was used. TCRdb redid the calling of the multiplex PCR reads with MiXCR, one entry per CDR3 protein. This table has 500,000 or so distinct CDR3 sequences, about 15% appearing once. Fresh peripheral blood, approximately 9.1 ml, was the source of the PBMCs. The genes are TRBV2 and TRBJ1-4; no clear D. The receptor's source is a woman between 18 and 29 years old with Graves' ophthalmopathy. The specimen sequenced was blood. CDR3 bases: TGTGCCAGCAGTAAAGCGAGGGTAGAACTGTTTTTT. Protein: CASSKARVELFF.